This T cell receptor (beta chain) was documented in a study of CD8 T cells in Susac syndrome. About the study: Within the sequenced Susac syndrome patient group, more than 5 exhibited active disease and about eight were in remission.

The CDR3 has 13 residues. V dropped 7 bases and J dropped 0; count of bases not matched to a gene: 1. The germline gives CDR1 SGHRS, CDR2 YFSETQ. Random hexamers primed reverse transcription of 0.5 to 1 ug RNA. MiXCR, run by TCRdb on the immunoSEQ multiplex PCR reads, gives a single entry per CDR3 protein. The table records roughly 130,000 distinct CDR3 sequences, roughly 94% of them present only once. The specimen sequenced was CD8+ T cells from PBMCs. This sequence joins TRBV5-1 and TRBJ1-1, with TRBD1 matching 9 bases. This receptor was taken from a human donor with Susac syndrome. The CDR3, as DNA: TGCGCCAGCGGGACAGGGATGAACACTGAAGCTTTCTTT. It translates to CASGTGMNTEAFF. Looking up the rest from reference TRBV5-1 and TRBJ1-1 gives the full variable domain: KAGVTQTPRYLIKTRGQQVTLSCSPISGHRSVSWYQQTPGQGLQFLFEYFSETQRNKGNFPGRFSGRQFSNSRSEMNVSTLELGDSALYLCASGTGMNTEAFFGQGTRLTVV.